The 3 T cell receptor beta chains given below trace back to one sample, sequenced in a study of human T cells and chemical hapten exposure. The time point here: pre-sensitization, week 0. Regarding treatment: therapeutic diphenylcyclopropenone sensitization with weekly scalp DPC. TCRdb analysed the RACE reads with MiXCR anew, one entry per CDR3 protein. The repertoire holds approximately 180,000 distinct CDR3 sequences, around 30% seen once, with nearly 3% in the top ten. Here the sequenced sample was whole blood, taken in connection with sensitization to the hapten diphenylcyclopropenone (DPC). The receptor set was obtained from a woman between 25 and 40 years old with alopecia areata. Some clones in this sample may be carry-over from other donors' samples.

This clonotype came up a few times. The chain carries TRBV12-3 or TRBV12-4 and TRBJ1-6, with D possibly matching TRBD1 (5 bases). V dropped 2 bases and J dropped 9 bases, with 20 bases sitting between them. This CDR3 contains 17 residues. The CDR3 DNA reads TGTGCCAGCAGTTTAAATTCGGGAGGGGTGTTCAGTTCACCCCTCCACTTT. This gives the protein CASSLNSGGVFSSPLHF.

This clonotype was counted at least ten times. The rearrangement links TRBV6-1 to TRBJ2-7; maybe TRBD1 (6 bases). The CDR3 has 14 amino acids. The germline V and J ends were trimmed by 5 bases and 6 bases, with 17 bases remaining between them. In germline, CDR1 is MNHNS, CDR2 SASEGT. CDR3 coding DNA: TGTGCCAGCAGTCCCCGGACAGTAATGGGCGAGCAGTACTTC. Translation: CASSPRTVMGEQYF.

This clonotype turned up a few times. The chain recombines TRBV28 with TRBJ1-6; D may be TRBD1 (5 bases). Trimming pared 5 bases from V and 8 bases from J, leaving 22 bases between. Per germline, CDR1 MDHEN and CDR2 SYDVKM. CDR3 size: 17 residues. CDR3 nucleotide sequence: TGTGCCAGCAGTCTGCTCATCGGGGCTGCCGGGGATTCACCCCTCCACTTT. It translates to CASSLLIGAAGDSPLHF.